Described below is a single T cell receptor beta chain sequence and its context. These data are taken from a study of shared clonotypes between healthy human individuals. Study in general: A couple of female and a few male donors aged 18 to 49 were enrolled.

Produced via immunoSEQ multiplex PCR; TCRdb's table is partial and in-frame only. The table has some 1.5 million clones, 95% to 99% seen once; the top ten hold 0.4% to 0.55%. The J segment lost 4 bases and the V segment lost 7 bases, leaving 9 bases of the junction unmatched. This CDR3 region has 14 residues. Germline CDR1 and CDR2: SGDLS and YYNGEE. The sample comprised naive CD4+ T cells sorted from blood. Subset meaning: CD45RA+ positively selected. This TCR was recovered from a man younger than 40 in good health. This chain links TRBV9 with TRBJ2-7; 9 bases map to TRBD2. The CDR3 spells CASGRGLAGYEQYF. The CDR3 bases are TGTGCCAGCGGGAGGGGGCTAGCGGGATACGAGCAGTACTTC.